The clone carrying this TCR beta chain was seen a handful of times. Trimming at V came to 2 bases and at J to 4 bases, leaving 12 bases not matched to a gene. The CDR3 is made up of 18 amino acids. CDR1 is KGHDR and CDR2 is SFDVKD in the germline V gene. MiXCR was run by TCRdb on the RT-PCR reads, yielding one entry per CDR3 protein. The data show hundreds of thousands of distinct CDR3 sequences, with more than 15% seen just once and 7% to 7.5% held by the top ten. This sample was included in a study of patients and donors after allogeneic stem cell transplantation. The rearrangement joins TRBV24-1 to TRBJ1-2, with TRBD1 matching 10 bases. The sequence was collected from a human donor who was either an allogeneic HSCT recipient or a stem cell or donor lymphocyte infusion donor (not recorded which). It is not recorded whose cells these are; they may come from a transplant donor. Sequenced: blood, either unsorted or a sorted T cell fraction (not recorded which). Here the CDR3 DNA reads TGTGCCACCAGTGATTCGAAGGGACAGGGGAGTGGCGGCTATGGCTACACCTTC. It encodes CATSDSKGQGSGGYGYTF.